One and the same sample provided the 29 T cell receptor beta chains below, sequenced in a study of tumor-infiltrating lymphocytes in primary liver carcinoma. Making TCR beta cDNA involved approximately 520 ng total RNA and a constant-region primer. What produced the TCR beta libraries was three nested multiplex PCR rounds using slightly modified ARM-PCR. Investigators reported that the first two PCR rounds, at about 11 cycles each, used TRBV1-TRBV30 forward primers with a C-beta reverse primer. TCRdb re-derived calls from the multiplex PCR reads in MiXCR, one entry per CDR3 protein. The profile shows approximately 300,000 distinct CDR3 sequences, around three fifths of them singletons. They got blood RNA out of unsorted whole blood and also pulled out germline DNA. The material sequenced was peripheral blood. The receptor set was obtained from a man aged 35 to 55 with primary liver carcinoma and hepatitis B virus infection.

A word on this clonotype: As the CDR3 is not closed by the conserved phenylalanine or tryptophan, this likely results from a read error. The V and J genes are TRBV29-1 and TRBJ2-5; 11 bases line up with TRBD1. V gave up 5 bases and J gave up 3 bases; unmatched junction bases: 8. Germline-derived CDR1 and CDR2 are SQVTM and ANQGSEA. The CDR3 length is 15 residues. The CDR3: CSVKADRGREETQYI. DNA for the CDR3: TGCAGCGTTAAAGCGGACAGGGGGCGAGAAGAGACCCAGTACATC.

To note about this clonotype: A much larger clonotype is one base distant, so this may be a read error. This CDR3 is missing its conserved last phenylalanine or tryptophan, likely due to a read error. This chain uses TRBV4-3 with TRBJ2-7; D is possibly TRBD2 (5 bases). Trimming took 4 bases from V and 0 from J, leaving 7 bases between them. The length of the CDR3 is 13 residues. In germline, CDR1 is LGHNA, CDR2 YSLEER. For the CDR3, the DNA is TGCGCCAGCAGCCGCGGGCACTCCTACGAGCAGTACCTC. This translates into CASSRGHSYEQYL.

Comment on this clonotype: A much bigger clone sits one base away, suggesting this may be a read error. The chain couples TRBV12-3 or TRBV12-4 to TRBJ2-1; 13 bases fit TRBD2. V shed 4 bases and J 13 bases; nucleotides not matched to a gene: 7. The CDR3 consists of 14 residues. The CDR3 DNA reads TGTGCCAGCAGTTCCGGGACTAGCGGGATGTATCAGTTCTTC. It translates to CASSSGTSGMYQFF.

This clonotype was found a few times. The chain has TRBV30 and TRBJ1-4, with 7 bases aligning to TRBD1. CDR3 length: 13 amino acids. V lost 6 bases and J lost 7; bases outside the gene matches: 8. The V gene's germline CDR1 is GTSNPN and CDR2 SVGIG (reference sequence). The CDR3 region has the DNA TGTGCCTGTACAGGGGTGATCACTGAAAAACTGTTTTTT. It is translated as CACTGVITEKLFF.

This clonotype was seen only a few times. Given a much more abundant clone one base away, this may be a read error. The chain carries TRBV6-5 and TRBJ1-5; 8 bases match TRBD1. V trimming: 5 bases; J trimming: 6 bases; junction bases outside the gene matches: 9. CDR1 MNHEY and CDR2 SVGAGI come from the germline V gene. This CDR3 is built from 15 residues. The CDR3 DNA reads as TGTGCCAGCAGTCCTCCGCGACAGGGGCGTCAGCCCCAGCATTTT. Its translation: CASSPPRQGRQPQHF.

This clonotype was picked up many times. V and J are TRBV7-8 and TRBJ2-7; D ambiguous. CDR3 length equals 13 residues. In germline, CDR1 is SGHVS, CDR2 FQNEAQ. Trimming took off 5 bases at V and 2 bases at J, with 10 bases between the two ends. CDR3 sequence (DNA): TGTGCCAGCAGCCTCAGGTTTCCCTACGAGCAGTACTTC. Protein sequence: CASSLRFPYEQYF.

With regard to this clonotype: The junction differs from germline at one of its ends, possibly a read error. The J gene is TRBJ2-7, the V gene TRBV12-3 or TRBV12-4; a possible D gene is TRBD2 (6 bases). The CDR3 is made up of 15 amino acids. The CDR3 nucleotides read TGTGCCAGCAGCCTAAGGCCGGGAGAATGGGACGAGCACTACTTC. Protein sequence: CASSLRPGEWDEHYF.

The chain is built from TRBV11-2 and TRBJ1-6, with 8 bases aligning to TRBD1. The V segment lost 2 bases and the J segment 7 bases; nucleotides outside the gene matches: 1. Germline V gives CDR1 SGHAT, CDR2 FQNNGV. The CDR3 has 14 residues. Here the CDR3 DNA reads TGTGCCAGCAGCTTACAGGGGGCGAATTCACCCCTCCACTTT. Its translation is CASSLQGANSPLHF. Full variable domain (rest looked up from reference TRBV11-2 and TRBJ1-6): EAGVAQSPRYKIIEKRQSVAFWCNPISGHATLYWYQQILGQGPKLLIQFQNNGVVDDSQLPKDRFSAERLKGVDSTLKIQPAKLEDSAVYLCASSLQGANSPLHFGNGTRLTVT.

Of note for this clonotype: The CDR3 does not end in the conserved phenylalanine or tryptophan, so this is likely a read error. J is TRBJ2-1 and V is TRBV29-1; no clear D gene. This CDR3 comprises 13 residues. Germline CDR1 reads SQVTM; CDR2 reads ANQGSEA. V lost 2 bases and J lost 10, with 15 bases in between. CDR3 sequence: CSVETDSALEQFL. The DNA for the CDR3 is TGCAGCGTTGAAACCGACTCCGCATTAGAGCAGTTCTTA.

This clonotype was recorded at least ten times. V and J are TRBV11-3 and TRBJ2-1, with 10 bases identical to TRBD2. Germline-derived CDR1 and CDR2 are SGHNT and YENEEA. The CDR3 totals 20 residues. V shed 1 base and J 3 bases; nucleotides not matched to a gene: 15. CDR3 bases: TGTGCCAGCAGCTTAGTCTTAGGACGGGAAAGGACTAGCGGCTACAATGAGCAGTTCTTC. This encodes CASSLVLGRERTSGYNEQFF. Filled out from reference TRBV11-3 and TRBJ2-1, the complete variable domain reads EAGVVQSPRYKIIEKKQPVAFWCNPISGHNTLYWYLQNLGQGPELLIRYENEEAVDDSQLPKDRFSAERLKGVDSTLKIQPAELGDSAVYLCASSLVLGRERTSGYNEQFFGPGTRLTVL.

About this clonotype itself: It may be a read error: a sequence one base away is much more abundant. The chain recombines TRBV4-3 with TRBJ2-1, with a possible D match to TRBD2 (5 bases). The CDR3 covers 13 residues. Per germline, CDR1 LGHNA and CDR2 YSLEER. V was pared by 0 bases and J by 10 bases, with 10 bases between. CDR3: CASSQERGSEQFF. CDR3 in DNA: TGCGCCAGCAGCCAAGAAAGAGGGAGCGAGCAGTTCTTC.

For this clonotype: One end of the junction fails to match germline, which may point to a read error. The V and J genes are TRBV7-8 and TRBJ2-3, with D maybe TRBD1 (8 bases). Per germline, CDR1 SGHVS and CDR2 FQNEAQ. This CDR3 comprises 16 residues. This CDR3 reads CASSSTGGGYSDTHYF. CDR3 sequence (DNA): TGTGCCAGCAGCTCCACAGGGGGGGGATATTCGGATACGCACTATTTT.

This clonotype was observed a few times. A much larger clonotype is one base distant, so this may be a read error. The chain recombines TRBV4-2 with TRBJ2-2; maybe TRBD2 (6 bases). CDR3 length: 15 amino acids. Trimming took off 5 bases at V and 7 bases at J, with 17 bases between the two ends. CDR1 and CDR2 (germline): LGHNA, YNFKEQ. CDR3 residues: CASSSRDSSIGELFF. The CDR3 nucleotides are TGTGCCAGCAGCTCCCGGGACTCGAGCATCGGGGAGCTGTTTTTT.

V and J are TRBV25-1 and TRBJ2-7; D is unresolved. Trimming shortened V by 1 base and J by 4 bases, and 8 bases separated the two germline ends. The V gene's germline CDR1 is MGHDK and CDR2 SYGVNS. This CDR3 has 13 residues. CDR3: CASSEFGLYEQYF. The CDR3, as DNA: TGTGCCAGCAGTGAATTTGGCTTATACGAGCAGTACTTC.

The V call is TRBV6-5, the J call TRBJ2-3; 7 bases agree with TRBD1. The ends lost 4 bases at V and 0 bases at J; junction bases unmatched: 7. The CDR3 totals 16 residues. Germline V CDR1 and CDR2: MNHEY, SVGAGI. This chain's CDR3 is CASSFTGALSTDTQYF. CDR3 DNA: TGTGCCAGCAGTTTTACAGGGGCCCTTAGCACAGATACGCAGTATTTT.

Ten or more counts support this clonotype. This chain links TRBV12-3 or TRBV12-4 with TRBJ1-1, with 10 positions matching TRBD1. The CDR3 has 15 residues. V shed 3 bases, J shed 5 bases, and the junction held 6 bases outside the gene matches. The CDR3 DNA sequence: TGTGCCAGCAGTTTCCCGACAGGGGGCCGGACTGAAGCTTTCTTT. It yields the protein CASSFPTGGRTEAFF.

The chain has TRBV24-1 and TRBJ2-5, with D perhaps TRBD1 (6 bases). The V end lost 9 bases, the J end lost 3 bases, and 13 bases lay between the germline ends. CDR1 and CDR2 (germline): KGHDR, SFDVKD. The CDR3 has 13 residues. The DNA for the CDR3 is TGTGCCACCTCACTAGAGGGGGAAGAGACCCAGTACTTC. It is translated as CATSLEGEETQYF.

The genes are TRBV12-3 or TRBV12-4 and TRBJ1-5, with D perhaps TRBD1 (5 bases). V was trimmed by 5 bases and J by 16 bases, leaving 21 bases between them. This CDR3 contains 13 residues. The CDR3 DNA reads as TGTGCCAGCAGTCCAGGGATGGCTCAGCTCCAACATTTT. Protein sequence: CASSPGMAQLQHF.

As concerns this clonotype: A much larger clonotype is one base distant, so this may be a read error. The chain recombines TRBV4-2 with TRBJ1-2, with 7 bases lining up with TRBD1. Germline CDR1 is LGHNA and CDR2 is YNFKEQ. The CDR3 is 15 residues long. V lost 2 bases and J lost 1; bases outside the gene matches: 4. In nucleotides, the CDR3 is TGTGCCAGCAGCCAAAGGGACAGCTATAACTATGGCTACACCTTC. Protein product: CASSQRDSYNYGYTF.

As to this clonotype: Germline is not matched at one junction end, which may reflect a read error. Written as DNA, the CDR3 is TGTGCCAGTAGTTCAATTAGCGGGAGGGTCACCGGGGAGCTGTTTTTT. The encoded protein is CASSSISGRVTGELFF. The chain is built from TRBV6-2 or TRBV6-3 and TRBJ2-2; TRBD2 matches 11 bases. From germline, CDR1 is MNHEY and CDR2 SVGEGT. The length of the CDR3 is 16 residues.

Note on this clonotype: Without the conserved terminal phenylalanine or tryptophan, this CDR3 likely stems from a read error. The rearrangement joins TRBV6-5 to TRBJ1-5, with D possibly TRBD1 on 6 matching bases. The CDR3 spans 14 residues. Germline V gene lookup returns CDR1 MNHEY and CDR2 SVGAGI. The CDR3 DNA reads TGCGCCAGCAGCCCCCGGGGGCGCAATCAGCCCCAGCATTCT. Translating gives CASSPRGRNQPQHS.

This clonotype was detected ten times or more. J is TRBJ2-7 and V is TRBV29-1; D might be TRBD2 (5 bases). Trimming removed 6 bases at V and 6 bases at J, with 12 bases between. CDR3 length equals 11 residues. The germline gives CDR1 SQVTM, CDR2 ANQGSEA. CDR3 DNA: TGCAGCGTGAGGGAACGTTCCGAGCAGTACTTC. Translated: CSVRERSEQYF.

The CDR3 DNA follows: TGCGCCAGCAGCTTGGGGGAACAGGGGAACTATGGCTACACCTTC. It specifies CASSLGEQGNYGYTF. The chain carries TRBV5-1 and TRBJ1-2; 7 bases line up with TRBD1. Trimming at V came to 0 bases and at J to 2 bases, leaving 4 bases not matched to a gene. Germline CDR1 reads SGHRS; CDR2 reads YFSETQ. There are 15 residues in the CDR3.

This chain connects TRBV28 to TRBJ1-6; D gene uncertain. The CDR3 extends over 12 amino acids. Germline V gene data show CDR1 as MDHEN and CDR2 as SYDVKM. V lost 10 bases to trimming and J lost 8 bases, with 12 bases between them. CDR3 sequence reads: CATNHEHSPLHF. DNA of the CDR3: TGTGCCACCAATCACGAACATTCACCCCTCCACTTT.

In regard to this clonotype: A single base separates this from a much larger clone, so it may be a read error. V is TRBV6-5 and J is TRBJ2-5; perhaps TRBD1 as D (6 bases). V shed 4 bases and J shed 5 bases, with 20 bases lying between them. The CDR3 is made up of 16 amino acids. The V gene's germline CDR1 is MNHEY and CDR2 SVGAGI. The chain's CDR3 is CASSSPCSGGQETQYF. DNA of the CDR3: TGTGCCAGCAGTTCCCCCTGTTCTGGGGGCCAGGAGACCCAGTACTTC.

Notes on this clonotype: Germline is not matched at one junction end, which may reflect a read error. This rearrangement joins TRBV11-1 to TRBJ2-1, with a possible D match to TRBD2 (5 bases). The CDR3 extends over 15 amino acids. CDR1 is SGHAT, CDR2 FQDESV, per germline (reference sequence). The CDR3 DNA reads as TGTGCTAGCAGCGACTCTAGCACATCCTACAATAAGCAGTTCTTC. Amino acid sequence: CASSDSSTSYNKQFF.

A remark on this clonotype: At one end the junction does not follow the germline gene, possibly because of a read error. This chain connects TRBV7-8 to TRBJ2-7, with 9 bases identical to TRBD2. Germline V gene data show CDR1 as SGHVS and CDR2 as FQNEAQ. The CDR3 contains 13 residues. The CDR3, as DNA: TGTGCCGGCAGTTTAGCGGGGGCCTACGAGCAGTACTTC. This encodes CAGSLAGAYEQYF.

About this clonotype itself: One base away lies a much larger clone, so this may be a sequencing read error. The chain joins TRBV4-1 to TRBJ2-7; D is unresolved. CDR1 MGHRA and CDR2 YSYEKL come from the germline V gene. The CDR3 runs 14 residues. CDR3 residues: CANSQGLGSYEQYF. CDR3 in DNA: TGCGCCAACAGCCAAGGGCTAGGATCCTACGAGCAGTACTTC.

A remark on this clonotype: At one boundary the junction diverges from the germline segment, which might be a read error. The rearrangement joins TRBV5-4 to TRBJ2-1; 9 bases are shared with TRBD2. There are 15 residues in the CDR3. Germline loops: CDR1 SGHNT, CDR2 YYREEE (reference sequence). This chain's CDR3 is CTSSISAGGYNEQFF. The DNA for the CDR3 is TGTACCAGCAGCATCTCAGCGGGAGGATACAATGAGCAGTTCTTC.